This TCR beta chain was sequenced during a study of cytomegalovirus exposure and HLA in healthy donors. J lost 7 bases, V lost 3 bases, and 12 bases had no gene match. In germline, CDR1 is MDHEN, CDR2 SYDVKM. This CDR3 has 17 residues. The PCR was carried out with 60 Vbeta primers and 13 Jbeta primers. Only in-frame clones appear in the TCRdb table, and some are missing; sequencing was by immunoSEQ multiplex PCR. The table records under 300,000 clones, nearly 95% of them present only once. Whole-study findings and limits: Among donors in an Asian-associated ancestry cluster, a later analysis reportedly found fewer N-insertions than the roughly 610-donor mean. Clonal expansion was found to be greater in HLA-associated TCR beta chains than in equally common others in a later analysis.

To note about this clone: Its antigen is unknown.

The chain couples TRBV28 to TRBJ1-4; 9 nucleotides agree with TRBD1. The clonotype was recovered from a girl aged 2 to 9 in good health and CMV-seronegative. The material sequenced was PBMCs. For the CDR3, the DNA is TGTGCCAGCAGTTTCACAGCGACAGGGGGAGGCACTGAAAAACTGTTTTTT. Its translation is CASSFTATGGGTEKLFF.